This T cell receptor (beta chain) was obtained from a study of T cell responses to AZD1222 COVID-19 vaccine. Findings of the study overall: Repertoire samples came only from after the peak T cell response.

Comment on this clone: Its antigen is not identified.

Some clones are missing from TCRdb's copy, which holds only in-frame ones; the method was immunoSEQ multiplex PCR. The sample holds some 130,000 clones, roughly 88% seen once. This CDR3 spans 16 amino acids. V was trimmed by 8 bases and J by 0 bases, leaving 19 bases between them. Per germline, CDR1 MDHEN and CDR2 SYDVKM. The TCR sequence derives from an adult in good health. V is TRBV28 and J is TRBJ1-2; D gene uncertain. The sample was peripheral blood, taken on day 0 of AZD1222 vaccination. The CDR3 coding sequence is TGTGCCAGCTCAGTTTTTTTGAGGGCCACTAACTATGGCTACACCTTC. It yields the protein CASSVFLRATNYGYTF.